What follows are 3 T cell receptor beta chains derived from one specimen sequenced in a study of T-cell reconstitution after alpha-beta-depleted transplantation in children. Preparation of the TCRbeta library used unique molecular identifiers. TCRdb used MiXCR to reprocess the PCR reads, holding one entry per CDR3 protein. The repertoire consists of approximately 980,000 distinct CDR3 sequences, with under 30% occurring once and the leading ten covering over 25%. Here the sequenced sample was PBMCs, mostly from graft donor cells, taken 360 days after TCRalphabeta/CD19-depleted stem cell transplant. Source of these receptors: a boy in the first two years of life who had a stem cell transplant for SCID, so the T cells may come from the graft donor.

In its sample, this clonotype was seen a few times. The V and J genes are TRBV19 and TRBJ1-1, with 7 nucleotides matching TRBD1. Losses at the gene ends were 10 bases for V and 11 bases for J; bases not matched to a gene: 10. The germline CDR1 and CDR2 sequences are LNHDA and SQIVND (reference sequence). The CDR3 has 11 amino acids. The CDR3 loop is CATGETGPAFF. The CDR3 nucleotides are TGTGCCACTGGGGAGACAGGGCCCGCTTTCTTT.

The gene calls are TRBV29-1 and TRBJ1-1; 7 positions match TRBD1. The CDR3 is 14 amino acids. The germline gives CDR1 SQVTM, CDR2 ANQGSEA. The V gene end was trimmed by 6 bases and the J gene end by 1 base; junction bases not matched to a gene: 8. The CDR3 here is CSVGNHRGNTEAFF. In nucleotides, the CDR3 is TGCAGCGTCGGCAATCACAGGGGGAACACTGAAGCTTTCTTT. The variable domain in full, completed from reference TRBV29-1 and TRBJ1-1, reads SAVISQKPSRDICQRGTSLTIQCQVDSQVTMMFWYRQQPGQSLTLIATANQGSEATYESGFVIDKFPISRPNLTFSTLTVSNMSPEDSSIYLCSVGNHRGNTEAFFGQGTRLTVV.

The V and J genes are TRBV27 and TRBJ1-1, with no clear D. Trimming stripped 3 bases from V and 3 bases from J, with 8 bases between. The CDR3 is 13 residues long. Germline V gene lookup returns CDR1 MNHEY and CDR2 SMNVEV (reference sequence). The chain's CDR3 is CASSFAAYTEAFF. In DNA form, the CDR3 reads TGTGCCAGCAGTTTTGCGGCTTACACTGAAGCTTTCTTT.